Presented here are 28 T cell receptor beta chains from one specimen sequenced in a study of blood T cell repertoires in COVID-19. The assay was immunoSEQ multiplex PCR, and TCRdb's table has in-frame clones only and misses some. The table has about 180,000 clones, just over 85% seen once; the top ten hold around 8.6%. The sample consisted of peripheral blood. Receptor source: a man in his fifties with active or convalescent COVID-19.

V is TRBV5-1 and J is TRBJ2-1, with 7 bases identical to TRBD2. With V trimmed by 1 base and J by 2 bases, 3 bases remained unmatched. Germline loops: CDR1 SGHRS, CDR2 YFSETQ. The CDR3 loop spans 15 amino acids. Here the CDR3 DNA reads TGCGCCAGCAGCTTGCGACTAGCAACCTACAATGAGCAGTTCTTC. It encodes CASSLRLATYNEQFF.

The chain carries TRBV30 and TRBJ1-2, with D possibly TRBD1 on 6 matching bases. Germline-derived CDR1 and CDR2 are GTSNPN and SVGIG (reference sequence). The CDR3 spans 13 residues. V lost 3 bases to trimming and J lost 8 bases, with 16 bases between them. CDR3 DNA sequence: TGTGCCTGGAGCGATCAGGGGATAGGAGGCTACACCTTC. Protein sequence: CAWSDQGIGGYTF.

This clone is a singleton in its sample. The chain employs TRBV5-6 and TRBJ2-3; D is ambiguous. The V and J ends lost 3 bases and 3 bases respectively, with 2 bases between them. Germline CDR1 is SGHDT and CDR2 is YYEEEE. This CDR3 is 11 amino acids long. CDR3 DNA: TGTGCCAGCAGCTCGACAGATACGCAGTATTTT. This translates into CASSSTDTQYF.

This chain links TRBV2 with TRBJ2-2, with D unresolved. The CDR3 has 15 residues. The V end lost 2 bases, the J end lost 6 bases, and 13 bases lay between the germline ends. Germline V gene sequence: CDR1 SNHLY, CDR2 FYNNEI. CDR3 loop: CASSENRIIAGELFF. The CDR3 DNA is TGTGCCAGCAGTGAAAACAGAATAATCGCCGGGGAGCTGTTTTTT.

The DNA for the CDR3 is TGTGCCAGCAGCTTAGGGACTGCGAACACCGGGGAGCTGTTTTTT. Amino acid sequence: CASSLGTANTGELFF. The chain recombines TRBV11-3 with TRBJ2-2, with TRBD2 as a possible D gene (5 bases). V lost 1 base and J lost 0, with 6 bases in between. The length of the CDR3 is 15 residues. Germline CDR1 SGHNT, CDR2 YENEEA.

The V and J genes are TRBV9 and TRBJ2-1, with D possibly TRBD1 on 6 matching bases. With 3 bases removed from V and 5 bases from J, the gap between germline ends came to 15 bases. In germline, CDR1 is SGDLS, CDR2 YYNGEE. This CDR3 has 15 amino acids. In nucleotides, the CDR3 is TGTGCCAGCAGCGCAAGGGACAATAGCGACAATGAGCAGTTCTTC. Amino acids: CASSARDNSDNEQFF. Looking up the rest from reference TRBV9 and TRBJ2-1 gives the full variable domain: DSGVTQTPKHLITATGQRVTLRCSPRSGDLSVYWYQQSLDQGLQFLIQYYNGEERAKGNILERFSAQQFPDLHSELNLSSLELGDSALYFCASSARDNSDNEQFFGPGTRLTVL.

The V and J genes are TRBV16 and TRBJ1-5; D is uncertain. Looked up from germline, CDR1 is KGHSY and CDR2 is FQNENV. V lost 1 base and J lost 4, with 5 bases in between. The CDR3 runs to 13 residues. The CDR3 loop is CASSQFSNQPQHF. CDR3 sequence (DNA): TGTGCCAGCAGCCAATTTAGTAATCAGCCCCAGCATTTT.

The chain links TRBV9 to TRBJ2-1; the match to TRBD1 covers 9 bases. This CDR3 comprises 17 residues. Unmatched junction bases numbered 4, after V lost 0 bases and J lost 0 bases. Germline CDR1 reads SGDLS; CDR2 reads YYNGEE. CDR3: CASSVVTGQGSYNEQFF. The CDR3 nucleotides read TGTGCCAGCAGCGTAGTCACGGGACAGGGCTCCTACAATGAGCAGTTCTTC.

The chain uses TRBV9 and TRBJ1-1; possible D gene TRBD1, 5 bases. Germline V gene sequence: CDR1 SGDLS, CDR2 YYNGEE. Trimming removed 4 bases at V and 8 bases at J, with 18 bases between. The CDR3 runs 14 residues. The CDR3 loop reads CASSYDIGTGEAFF. The CDR3 DNA is TGTGCCAGCAGCTACGACATCGGTACAGGAGAAGCTTTCTTT.

V usage is TRBV5-4 and J usage is TRBJ2-3; D is possibly TRBD2 (5 bases). The V end lost 0 bases, the J end lost 7 bases, and 9 bases lay between the germline ends. CDR3 length: 13 amino acids. Looked up from germline, CDR1 is SGHNT and CDR2 is YYREEE (reference sequence). CDR3 nucleotides: TGTGCCAGCAGCTTGGAGTACGGGAATACGCAGTATTTT. Amino acid sequence: CASSLEYGNTQYF.

The V call is TRBV7-2, the J call TRBJ2-7; D is possibly TRBD2 (5 bases). Deletions cut 5 bases from V and 0 bases from J, with 17 bases between. CDR3 length: 16 residues. Per the germline V gene, CDR1 is SGHTA and CDR2 is FQGNSA. In nucleotides, the CDR3 is TGTGCCAGCAGCCCTAGCTCCAGCGGAGCCTCCTACGAGCAGTACTTC. Amino acids: CASSPSSSGASYEQYF.

The chain recombines TRBV18 with TRBJ2-5; D gene ambiguous. The CDR3 runs to 14 residues. The V gene lost 2 bases and the J gene lost 2 bases, with 9 bases spanning the gap. Germline V lookup: CDR1 KGHSH, CDR2 LQKENI. This CDR3 reads CASSPRREQETQYF. In nucleotides, the CDR3 is TGTGCCAGCTCACCAAGAAGAGAGCAAGAGACCCAGTACTTC.

This chain uses TRBV30 with TRBJ2-1; 9 bases are shared with TRBD2. The ends lost 6 bases at V and 8 bases at J; junction bases unmatched: 11. Germline V CDR1 and CDR2: GTSNPN, SVGIG (reference sequence). The CDR3 is made up of 14 amino acids. DNA for the CDR3: TGTGCCTGCCCGAGCGGGAGGCCAGGCGATGAGCAGTTCTTC. Translated: CACPSGRPGDEQFF.

The rearrangement uses TRBV6-5 and TRBJ2-3; D is ambiguous. Germline V CDR1 and CDR2: MNHEY, SVGAGI. CDR3 length equals 12 residues. V was trimmed by 8 bases and J by 4 bases, leaving 10 bases between them. The CDR3 reads CASSTPPDTQYF. The CDR3 DNA sequence: TGTGCCAGCTCTACCCCTCCAGATACGCAGTATTTT.

The rearrangement links TRBV28 to TRBJ2-7, with D perhaps matching TRBD1 (7 bases). Germline CDR1 is MDHEN and CDR2 is SYDVKM. This CDR3 comprises 12 residues. With 8 bases removed from V and 5 bases from J, the gap between germline ends came to 13 bases. CDR3 DNA: TGTGCCAGCCAAACAGGGGAGGACGAGCAGTACTTC. Encoded protein: CASQTGEDEQYF.

The V and J genes are TRBV5-1 and TRBJ2-7, with 7 bases lining up with TRBD2. The CDR3 is 14 amino acids. CDR1 is SGHRS, CDR2 YFSETQ, per germline. V lost 6 bases, J lost 5 bases, and 11 bases stayed unmatched. CDR3 amino acids: CASTDPGLQDEQYF. The CDR3 DNA follows: TGCGCCAGCACTGACCCGGGACTACAGGACGAGCAGTACTTC.

The rearrangement links TRBV11-3 to TRBJ2-6; TRBD1 matches 9 bases. Trimming cost V 4 bases and J 1 base; bases outside gene matches: 2. The germline CDR1 and CDR2 sequences are SGHNT and YENEEA. The CDR3 covers 16 residues. The CDR3 here is CASSSGTGSGANVLTF. The CDR3 bases are TGTGCCAGCAGCTCCGGGACAGGGTCTGGGGCCAACGTCCTGACTTTC. Drawing the rest from reference TRBV11-3 and TRBJ2-6, the complete variable domain is EAGVVQSPRYKIIEKKQPVAFWCNPISGHNTLYWYLQNLGQGPELLIRYENEEAVDDSQLPKDRFSAERLKGVDSTLKIQPAELGDSAVYLCASSSGTGSGANVLTFGAGSRLTVL.

This sequence joins TRBV30 and TRBJ1-5; tentatively, D is TRBD1 (5 bases). The CDR3 is 13 residues long. The germline V gene encodes CDR1 GTSNPN and CDR2 SVGIG (reference sequence). CDR3 bases: TGTGCTTGGGACGGGGGGGAAACGCAGCCCCAGCATTTT. This translates into CAWDGGETQPQHF.

V usage is TRBV5-1 and J usage is TRBJ2-7; 7 bases are a match to TRBD1. CDR3 length equals 16 residues. V gave up 4 bases and J gave up 3 bases; unmatched junction bases: 13. Germline CDR1 reads SGHRS; CDR2 reads YFSETQ. The CDR3 reads CASSQAETTGDYEQYF. In DNA, the CDR3 is TGCGCCAGCAGCCAAGCGGAAACTACAGGGGACTACGAGCAGTACTTC.

The rearrangement links TRBV6-5 to TRBJ2-5, with 10 bases fitting TRBD2. The CDR3 runs 14 residues. Trimming at V came to 4 bases and at J to 5 bases, leaving 4 bases not matched to a gene. CDR1 is MNHEY, CDR2 SVGAGI, per germline. The CDR3 DNA is TGTGCCAGCAGTTTAGCGGGGGGTTCGGAGACCCAGTACTTC. Residues: CASSLAGGSETQYF.

The chain employs TRBV4-1 and TRBJ2-1, with TRBD2 matching over 7 bases. The V and J ends lost 2 bases and 0 bases, in that order; junction bases with no gene match: 4. Germline V lookup: CDR1 MGHRA, CDR2 YSYEKL. The CDR3 is made up of 16 amino acids. The CDR3 loop reads CASSQPTSDSYNEQFF. CDR3 DNA: TGCGCCAGCAGCCAACCTACTAGCGACTCCTACAATGAGCAGTTCTTC.

This chain connects TRBV7-9 to TRBJ1-2; 7 bases align to TRBD1. The CDR3 runs to 15 residues. Germline CDR1 reads SEHNR; CDR2 reads FQNEAQ (reference sequence). The V gene end was trimmed by 1 base and the J gene end by 8 bases; junction bases not matched to a gene: 10. The CDR3 nucleotides read TGTGCCAGCAGCTTAGGAGGGACAGCCGTTGGAGGCTACACCTTC. Translation: CASSLGGTAVGGYTF.

CDR3 residues: CASSLALAGESYNEQFF. The DNA of the CDR3 is TGCGCCAGCAGCTTGGCCCTAGCGGGAGAGTCCTACAATGAGCAGTTCTTC. The rearrangement joins TRBV5-1 to TRBJ2-1; 10 positions match TRBD2. CDR3 size: 17 residues. Germline V CDR1 and CDR2: SGHRS, YFSETQ. V was clipped by 0 bases and J by 1 base; unmatched bases: 4.

Written as DNA, the CDR3 is TGTGCCAGTAGTAGGCTAGCGGGAGCAGATACGCAGTATTTT. Translating it yields CASSRLAGADTQYF. The chain links TRBV19 to TRBJ2-3; TRBD2 agrees at 10 bases. The germline gives CDR1 LNHDA, CDR2 SQIVND (reference sequence). V lost 4 bases and J lost 4; bases outside the gene matches: 2. This CDR3 has 14 amino acids.

The rearrangement joins TRBV30 to TRBJ2-5, with D perhaps matching TRBD1 (6 bases). Per the germline V gene, CDR1 is GTSNPN and CDR2 is SVGIG (reference sequence). The CDR3 contains 13 residues. The V and J ends lost 0 bases and 6 bases respectively, with 11 bases between them. CDR3 nucleotides: TGTGCCTGGAGTGTAGGGACAAAGCAGACCCAGTACTTC. It encodes CAWSVGTKQTQYF.

The rearrangement links TRBV5-1 to TRBJ2-5; unclear D gene. CDR3 length: 16 residues. V dropped 2 bases and J dropped 1 base, with 15 bases sitting between them. Germline-derived CDR1 and CDR2 are SGHRS and YFSETQ. The CDR3: CASSFGNGRVQETQYF. For the CDR3, the DNA is TGCGCCAGCAGCTTCGGAAACGGTCGGGTCCAAGAGACCCAGTACTTC.

The chain links TRBV14 to TRBJ2-5; D is ambiguous. This CDR3 is built from 14 residues. CDR1 and CDR2 from the germline V gene are SGHDN and FVKESK. V lost 3 bases and J 0 bases, leaving 8 bases between the germline ends. The chain's CDR3 is CASSQASNQETQYF. In nucleotides, the CDR3 is TGTGCCAGCAGCCAGGCTAGTAACCAAGAGACCCAGTACTTC.

V usage is TRBV6-1 and J usage is TRBJ1-1, with a weak D call TRBD1 (6 bases). Germline V CDR1 and CDR2: MNHNS, SASEGT. The length of the CDR3 is 18 residues. The V gene lost 4 bases and the J gene lost 4 bases, with 25 bases spanning the gap. CDR3 in amino acids: CASSGGPLQGVGFTEAFF. CDR3 nucleotide sequence: TGTGCCAGCAGTGGGGGCCCTTTACAGGGCGTGGGTTTCACTGAAGCTTTCTTT.